These 2 T cell receptor beta chains were all obtained from the same sample, sequenced in a study of CD8+ T cells in alopecia areata. Specified treatment: oral pan-JAK inhibitor, 5-10 mg twice daily. cDNA serving as the sequencing template came from extracted, reverse transcribed RNA. Data came from immunoSEQ multiplex PCR; TCRdb stores just in-frame clones and leaves some out. This table has 70,000 or so clones, around 29% appearing once. Here the sequenced sample was CD8+ T cells sorted from blood, taken at week 4, from a patient treated with tofacitinib. These receptors came from a human donor with alopecia areata.

In nucleotides, the CDR3 is TGTGCCAGCGAATCAGGGGCTTACGAGCAGTACTTC. Encoded protein: CASESGAYEQYF. V is TRBV7-8 and J is TRBJ2-7, with TRBD1 as a possible D gene (6 bases). Trimming took off 8 bases at V and 4 bases at J, with 12 bases between the two ends. The CDR3 extends over 12 amino acids. In germline, CDR1 is SGHVS, CDR2 FQNEAQ.

This chain joins TRBV29-1 and TRBJ2-3; no definite D call. This CDR3 contains 10 residues. The V and J ends lost 3 bases and 7 bases respectively, with 5 bases between them. The germline CDR1 and CDR2 sequences are SQVTM and ANQGSEA. As DNA, the CDR3 is TGCAGCGTTGAGGCAAATACGCAGTATTTT. It translates to CSVEANTQYF.